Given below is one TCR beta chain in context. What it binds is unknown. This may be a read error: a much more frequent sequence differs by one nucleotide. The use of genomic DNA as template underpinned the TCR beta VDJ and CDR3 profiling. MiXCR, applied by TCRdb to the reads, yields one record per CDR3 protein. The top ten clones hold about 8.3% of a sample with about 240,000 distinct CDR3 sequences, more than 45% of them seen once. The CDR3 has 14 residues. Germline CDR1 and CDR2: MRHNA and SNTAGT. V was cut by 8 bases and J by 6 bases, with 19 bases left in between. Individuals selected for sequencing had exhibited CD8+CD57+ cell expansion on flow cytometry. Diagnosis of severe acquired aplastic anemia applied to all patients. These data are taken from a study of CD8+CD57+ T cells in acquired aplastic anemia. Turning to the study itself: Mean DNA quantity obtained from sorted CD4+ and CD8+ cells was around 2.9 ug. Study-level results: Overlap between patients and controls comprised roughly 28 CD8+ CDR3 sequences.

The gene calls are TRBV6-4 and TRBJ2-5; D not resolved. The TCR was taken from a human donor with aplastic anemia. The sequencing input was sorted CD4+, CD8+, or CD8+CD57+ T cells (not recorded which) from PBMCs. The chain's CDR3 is CASVQSPVGKTQYF. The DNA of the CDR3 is TGTGCCAGCGTCCAGTCACCGGTGGGAAAGACCCAGTACTTC.